The present T cell receptor (beta chain) was sequenced within a study of vaccination and CD4 T cells after COVID-19 (dated by TCRdb to between 2021 and 2024). With regard to the full study: SARS-CoV-2 positivity had been established in the convalescent patients by nasal swab PCR, and mild disease was recorded in nine of these patients and severe disease in one. The convalescent cohort comprised six males and four females, including two Hispanic individuals, seven Caucasians, two Asians and one multiracial person. Each participant got two doses of either the Pfizer-BioNTech BNT162b2 vaccine (n=8) or the Moderna mRNA-1273 vaccine (n=2). Post-COVID blood samples from convalescent patients were collected a median of around 110 days after diagnosis, with a range of 35 to 161 days. Post-vaccine blood samples were obtained a median of around 67 days after the second vaccine dose, with a range of roughly 12 to 250 days. Culture stimuli were overlapping spike peptide pools from SARS-CoV-2 and from the common cold coronaviruses HCoV-NL63, HCoV-OC43 and HCoV-229E. Control cultures used a CEFX viral epitope pool as positive control, an HIV-1 Nef peptide pool as negative control, or no peptide. In roughly nine COVID-19 convalescent patients and 4 infection-naive healthy vaccine recipients, the spike-specific CD4+ TCR repertoire before mRNA vaccination was compared with the repertoire after mRNA vaccination.

What this sample's treatment or condition label stands for: roughly nine-day PBMC culture with coronavirus spike peptide pools or control peptides (ViraFEST assay). To expand antigen-specific T cells with peptide pools and then pick out the expanded clonotypes through TCR sequencing, the study relied on the ViraFEST assay. The positive SARS-CoV-2 PCR tests of the convalescent patients were dated from March to December 2020, before the Alpha, Beta and Delta variants emerged in the United States. Each well held 2.1 million or so PBMCs cultured in IMDM containing roughly 5% human AB serum and 9 to 10 IU/ml IL-2, with 8.5 to 10 ug/ml peptide pools added. Half of the culture medium was replaced with fresh IL-2-containing medium on days 3 and 7. CD4+ T cells were isolated after around 11 days of culture through negative selection using the EasySep CD4+ T cell isolation kit. Ficoll-Paque Plus gradient centrifugation was used to isolate PBMCs from whole blood, and the isolated PBMCs were then either used fresh or cryopreserved at -140C. Triplicate wells were generally used for each culture condition.

Results the study describes overall, beyond this receptor: The study included relatively few convalescent patients and did not analyze early timepoints after natural infection. An increase in the median number of SARS-CoV-2-reactive clonotypes from approximately 23 after infection to roughly 38 after vaccination was observed, but the change was not found to be significant. In convalescent patients, a median roughly 88% of post-vaccine SARS-CoV-2-reactive clones were detected only after vaccination, suggesting vaccine-specific priming. Nearly all vaccine-specific clones in convalescent patients (304 of 307) were mono-reactive for SARS-CoV-2 spike rather than cross-reactive with common cold coronaviruses.

CDR1 KGHDR and CDR2 SFDVKD were looked up in the germline V gene. The CDR3 covers 12 residues, taking in both the cysteine and the phenylalanine. The entry retains the CDR3 DNA only, 36 bases that are in frame from base 1. The germline ends are 8 bases apart after V is trimmed by 4 bases and J by 6 bases. Library method: PCR. At the Johns Hopkins FTIC core, DNA from the cultured CD4+ T cells underwent TCR sequencing with the Oncomine TCR Beta short-read assay. Genomic DNA was extracted from the cultured CD4+ T cells with the QIAamp micro DNA kit. Oncomine TCR Beta libraries from cultured CD4+ T cells were pooled with unique dual indexes and sequenced on an Illumina iSeq 100. Per the authors' processing: Non-productive sequences were removed, and CDR3s that did not start with C, did not end with F or W, or were shorter than 7 amino acids were discarded. Antigen-specific clonotypes were identified using the MANAFEST web application through comparison of peptide-stimulated wells with reference and other culture wells. Positive clones required FDR below 0.05, an odds ratio above 5, and productive frequency above 0.1% in at least two of three replicate wells. Clonotypes that were significantly expanded in both SARS-CoV-2 spike wells and at least one common cold coronavirus spike condition were defined as cross-reactive. CDR3 homology was assessed with Levenshtein distances (stringdist) and unrooted phylogenetic trees (ape) in R version 3.6.1. TCRdb reprocessing: public reads trimmed at Q25 with fastp, clones called with MiXCR, in-frame beta chains kept. For every CDR3 protein sequence, its rows merge into one entry that carries the most common genes and DNA. In this record, the V and J calls reflect TCRdb's handling and not the investigators' own analysis. This sample is represented by about 2,000 distinct CDR3 sequences; under 55% of them were singletons. The ten largest clones take up over 75% of the sample.

Comment on this clonotype: No cognate antigen has been identified for it. There are no base qualities to consult, and no much larger clone falls within one base.

The receptor's source is a human donor who had recovered from COVID-19. The rearranged segments are TRBV24-1 and TRBJ1-2; there is no confident call for the D gene. Sequencing was performed on CD4+ T cells from blood, cultured in vitro, taken after SARS-CoV-2 vaccination. The nucleotide sequence reads TGTGCCACCAGTGACCCGGGCAATGGCTACACCTTC. It encodes CATSDPGNGYTF.